Below are 3 T cell receptor beta chains sequenced from a single sample in a study of cytomegalovirus exposure and HLA in healthy donors. The PCR ran on 60 Vbeta and 13 Jbeta primers. Method: immunoSEQ multiplex PCR; TCRdb's copy keeps in-frame clones and lacks some. Of nearly 200,000 clones listed, about 79% are singletons. Input material: PBMCs. The receptors were sampled from a boy aged 2 to 10 in good health and CMV-seronegative.

The V call is TRBV6-5, the J call TRBJ1-2; no reliable D call. V dropped 5 bases and J dropped 6 bases, with 13 bases sitting between them. The CDR3 is 13 residues long. The germline V gene encodes CDR1 MNHEY and CDR2 SVGAGI. The CDR3 sequence is CASSLPRGDGYTF. The CDR3 DNA reads as TGTGCCAGCAGTCTTCCCCGAGGAGATGGCTACACCTTC.

V and J are TRBV27 and TRBJ2-3; 7 bases align to TRBD1. CDR3 length: 15 amino acids. In germline, CDR1 is MNHEY, CDR2 SMNVEV (reference sequence). V lost 3 bases and J lost 5; bases outside the gene matches: 8. This CDR3 reads CASSLKGARVDTQYF. The CDR3 DNA is TGTGCCAGCAGTTTGAAGGGGGCCAGAGTAGATACGCAGTATTTT.

V gene TRBV11-2 combines with J gene TRBJ2-5; 10 bases map to TRBD2. This CDR3 comprises 16 residues. The germline CDR1 and CDR2 sequences are SGHAT and FQNNGV. V trimming: 5 bases; J trimming: 7 bases; junction bases outside the gene matches: 13. The CDR3 region has the DNA TGTGCCAGCAGCCCCCGTCTAGCGGGGGCCCATGGGACCCAGTACTTC. Translating it yields CASSPRLAGAHGTQYF.